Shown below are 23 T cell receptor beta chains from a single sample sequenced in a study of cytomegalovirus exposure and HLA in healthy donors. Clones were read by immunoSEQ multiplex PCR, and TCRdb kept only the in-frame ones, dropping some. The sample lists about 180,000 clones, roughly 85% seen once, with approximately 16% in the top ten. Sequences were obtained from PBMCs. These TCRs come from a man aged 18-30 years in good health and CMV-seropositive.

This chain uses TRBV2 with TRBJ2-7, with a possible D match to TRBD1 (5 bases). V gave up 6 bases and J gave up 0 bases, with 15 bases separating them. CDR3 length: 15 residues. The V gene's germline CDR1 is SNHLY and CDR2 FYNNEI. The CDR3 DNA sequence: TGTGCCAGCAGCCTCTGGTCGGACAACTCCTACGAGCAGTACTTC. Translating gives CASSLWSDNSYEQYF.

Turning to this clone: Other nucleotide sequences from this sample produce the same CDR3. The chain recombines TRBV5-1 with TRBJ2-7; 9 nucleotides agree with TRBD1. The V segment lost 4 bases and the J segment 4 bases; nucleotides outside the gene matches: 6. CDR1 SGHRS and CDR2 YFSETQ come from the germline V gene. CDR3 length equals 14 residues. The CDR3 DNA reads TGCGCCAGCAGCCCGGACAGGGGACCGTACGAGCAGTACTTC. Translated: CASSPDRGPYEQYF.

The CDR3 loop is CASSLDPPGGRTDTQYF. The CDR3 bases are TGCGCCAGCAGCTTGGATCCCCCCGGGGGGCGGACAGATACGCAGTATTTT. The J gene is TRBJ2-3, the V gene TRBV5-1, with a possible D match to TRBD2 (7 bases). The length of the CDR3 is 17 residues. The germline V and J ends were trimmed by 0 bases and 3 bases, with 17 bases remaining between them. Looked up from germline, CDR1 is SGHRS and CDR2 is YFSETQ. Complete variable domain (other parts from reference TRBV5-1 and TRBJ2-3): KAGVTQTPRYLIKTRGQQVTLSCSPISGHRSVSWYQQTPGQGLQFLFEYFSETQRNKGNFPGRFSGRQFSNSRSEMNVSTLELGDSALYLCASSLDPPGGRTDTQYFGPGTRLTVL.

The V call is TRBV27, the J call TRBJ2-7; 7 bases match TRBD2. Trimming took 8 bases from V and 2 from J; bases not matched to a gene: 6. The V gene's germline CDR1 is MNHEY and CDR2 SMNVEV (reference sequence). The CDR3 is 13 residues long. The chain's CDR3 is CASAGGRAYEQYF. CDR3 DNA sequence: TGTGCCAGCGCCGGTGGGAGGGCCTACGAGCAGTACTTC.

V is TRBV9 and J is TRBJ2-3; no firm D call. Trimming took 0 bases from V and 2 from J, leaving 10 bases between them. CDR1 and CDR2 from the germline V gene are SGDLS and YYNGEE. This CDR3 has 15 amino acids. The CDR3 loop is CASSVALAATDTQYF. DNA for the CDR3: TGTGCCAGCAGCGTAGCGTTGGCGGCCACAGATACGCAGTATTTT.

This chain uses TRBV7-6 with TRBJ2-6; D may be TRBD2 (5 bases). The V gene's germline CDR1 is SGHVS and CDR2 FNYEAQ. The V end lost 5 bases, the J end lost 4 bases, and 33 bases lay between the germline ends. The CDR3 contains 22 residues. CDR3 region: CASSPGRSPPGLLLRGANVLTF. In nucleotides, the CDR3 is TGTGCCAGCAGCCCAGGTCGTAGCCCCCCCGGACTGCTACTTAGAGGGGCCAACGTCCTGACTTTC.

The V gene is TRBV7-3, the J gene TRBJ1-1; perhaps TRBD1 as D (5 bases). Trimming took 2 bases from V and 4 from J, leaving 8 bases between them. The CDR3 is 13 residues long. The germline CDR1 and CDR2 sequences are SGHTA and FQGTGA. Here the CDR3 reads CASSLGAVTEAFF. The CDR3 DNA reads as TGTGCCAGCAGCTTAGGGGCAGTCACTGAAGCTTTCTTT.

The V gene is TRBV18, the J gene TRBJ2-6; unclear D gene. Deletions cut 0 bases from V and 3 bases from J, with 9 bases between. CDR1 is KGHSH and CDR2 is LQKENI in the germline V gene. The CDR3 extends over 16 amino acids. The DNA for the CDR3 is TGTGCCAGCTCACCACCGCTTGGTAGTGGGGCCAACGTCCTGACTTTC. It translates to CASSPPLGSGANVLTF.

The CDR3 spells CASSRGRIGGVKYKETQYF. The CDR3 nucleotides read TGTGCCAGCAGTCGGGGTAGGATCGGGGGAGTAAAATATAAAGAGACCCAGTACTTC. The chain has TRBV7-9 and TRBJ2-5; a weak D match, TRBD2 (6 bases). V lost 6 bases and J 3 bases, leaving 29 bases between the germline ends. The CDR3 runs 19 residues. CDR1 and CDR2 (germline): SEHNR, FQNEAQ (reference sequence). Full variable domain (rest looked up from reference TRBV7-9 and TRBJ2-5): DTGVSQNPRHKITKRGQNVTFRCDPISEHNRLYWYRQTLGQGPEFLTYFQNEAQLEKSRLLSDRFSAERPKGSFSTLEIQRTEQGDSAMYLCASSRGRIGGVKYKETQYFGPGTRLLVL.

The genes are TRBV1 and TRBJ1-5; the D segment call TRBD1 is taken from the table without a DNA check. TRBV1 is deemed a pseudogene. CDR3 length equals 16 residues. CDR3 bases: TGCACCAGCAGCCATGCGGGACAGCTTAGCAATCAGCCCCAGCATTTT. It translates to CTSSHAGQLSNQPQHF.

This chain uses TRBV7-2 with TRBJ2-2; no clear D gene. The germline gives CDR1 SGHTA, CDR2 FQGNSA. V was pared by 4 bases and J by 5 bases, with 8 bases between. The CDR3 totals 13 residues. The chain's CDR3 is CASSSTGTGELFF. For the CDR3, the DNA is TGTGCCAGCAGCTCGACTGGTACCGGGGAGCTGTTTTTT. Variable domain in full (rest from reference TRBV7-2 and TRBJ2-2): GAGVSQSPSNKVTEKGKDVELRCDPISGHTALYWYRQSLGQGLEFLIYFQGNSAPDKSGLPSDRFSAERTGGSVSTLTIQRTQQEDSAVYLCASSSTGTGELFFGEGSRLTVL.

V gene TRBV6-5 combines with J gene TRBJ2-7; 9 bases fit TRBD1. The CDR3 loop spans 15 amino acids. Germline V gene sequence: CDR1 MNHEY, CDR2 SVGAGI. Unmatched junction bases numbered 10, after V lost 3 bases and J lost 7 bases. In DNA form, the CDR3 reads TGTGCCAGCAGTTATGATGGGACAGGGATTGGAGAGCAGTACTTC. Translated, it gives CASSYDGTGIGEQYF.

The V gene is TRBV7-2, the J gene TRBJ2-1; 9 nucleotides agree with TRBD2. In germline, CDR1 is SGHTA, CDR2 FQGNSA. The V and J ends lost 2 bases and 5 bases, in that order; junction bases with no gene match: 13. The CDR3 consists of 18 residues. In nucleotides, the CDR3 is TGTGCCAGCAGCTTAAGGGTGTGGGCCGCGGGGGGGAACAATGAGCAGTTCTTC. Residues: CASSLRVWAAGGNNEQFF. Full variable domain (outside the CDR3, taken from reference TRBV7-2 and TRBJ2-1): GAGVSQSPSNKVTEKGKDVELRCDPISGHTALYWYRQSLGQGLEFLIYFQGNSAPDKSGLPSDRFSAERTGGSVSTLTIQRTQQEDSAVYLCASSLRVWAAGGNNEQFFGPGTRLTVL.

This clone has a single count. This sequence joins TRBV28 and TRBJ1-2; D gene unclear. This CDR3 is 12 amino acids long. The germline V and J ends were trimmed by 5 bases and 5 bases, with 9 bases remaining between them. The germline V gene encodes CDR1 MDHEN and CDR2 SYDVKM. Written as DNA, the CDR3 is TGTGCCAGCAGTCCTATCCGATATGGCTACACCTTC. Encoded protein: CASSPIRYGYTF.

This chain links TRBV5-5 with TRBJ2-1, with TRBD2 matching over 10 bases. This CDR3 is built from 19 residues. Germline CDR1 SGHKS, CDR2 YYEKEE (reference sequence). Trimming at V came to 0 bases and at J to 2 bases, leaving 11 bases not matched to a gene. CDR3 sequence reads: CASSLGPSGRASAYNEQFF. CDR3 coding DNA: TGTGCCAGCAGCTTGGGTCCCAGCGGGAGGGCCAGCGCCTACAATGAGCAGTTCTTC.

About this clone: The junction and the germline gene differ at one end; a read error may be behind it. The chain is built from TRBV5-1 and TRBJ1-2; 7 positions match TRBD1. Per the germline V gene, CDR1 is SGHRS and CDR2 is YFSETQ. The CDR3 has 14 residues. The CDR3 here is CASRLGGTVHGYTF. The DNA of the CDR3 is TGCGCCAGCAGATTGGGGGGGACAGTTCATGGCTACACCTTC.

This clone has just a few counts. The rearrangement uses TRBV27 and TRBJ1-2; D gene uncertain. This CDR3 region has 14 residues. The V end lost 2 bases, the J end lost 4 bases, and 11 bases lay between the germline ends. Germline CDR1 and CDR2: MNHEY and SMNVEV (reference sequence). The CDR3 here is CASSLGGSGYGYTF. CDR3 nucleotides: TGTGCCAGCAGTTTAGGCGGATCGGGCTATGGCTACACCTTC.

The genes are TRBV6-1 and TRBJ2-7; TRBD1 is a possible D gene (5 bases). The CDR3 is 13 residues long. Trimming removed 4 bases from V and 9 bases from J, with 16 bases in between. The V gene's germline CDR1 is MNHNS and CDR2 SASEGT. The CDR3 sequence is CASSGVTDLAQYF. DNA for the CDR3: TGTGCCAGCAGTGGAGTGACAGACCTCGCGCAGTACTTC.

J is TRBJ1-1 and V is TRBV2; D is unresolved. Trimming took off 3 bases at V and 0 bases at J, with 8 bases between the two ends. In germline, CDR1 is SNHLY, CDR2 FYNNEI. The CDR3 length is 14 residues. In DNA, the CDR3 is TGTGCCAGCAGTGATTGGAGCATGAACACTGAAGCTTTCTTT. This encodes CASSDWSMNTEAFF. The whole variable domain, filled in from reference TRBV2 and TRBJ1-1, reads EPEVTQTPSHQVTQMGQEVILRCVPISNHLYFYWYRQILGQKVEFLVSFYNNEISEKSEIFDDQFSVERPDGSNFTLKIRSTKLEDSAMYFCASSDWSMNTEAFFGQGTRLTVV.

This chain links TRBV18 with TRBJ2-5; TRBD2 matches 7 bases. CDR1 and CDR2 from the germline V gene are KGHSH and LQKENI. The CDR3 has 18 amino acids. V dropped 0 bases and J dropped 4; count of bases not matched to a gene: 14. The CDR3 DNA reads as TGTGCCAGCTCACCACCGAGGACAAGCTCCCGGGGGGTAGAGACCCAGTACTTC. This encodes CASSPPRTSSRGVETQYF.

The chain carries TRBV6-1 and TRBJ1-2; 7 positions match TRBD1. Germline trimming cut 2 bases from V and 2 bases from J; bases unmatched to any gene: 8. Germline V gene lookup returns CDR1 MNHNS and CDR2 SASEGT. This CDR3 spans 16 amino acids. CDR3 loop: CASSETPVTGNYGYTF. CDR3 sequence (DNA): TGTGCCAGCAGTGAAACCCCCGTGACAGGGAACTATGGCTACACCTTC.

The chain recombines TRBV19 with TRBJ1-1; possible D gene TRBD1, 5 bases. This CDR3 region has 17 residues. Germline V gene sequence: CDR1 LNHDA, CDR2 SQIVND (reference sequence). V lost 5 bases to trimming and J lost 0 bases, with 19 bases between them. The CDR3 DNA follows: TGTGCCAGTAGTTCACAGCACCCCGGACACCTGAACACTGAAGCTTTCTTT. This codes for CASSSQHPGHLNTEAFF.

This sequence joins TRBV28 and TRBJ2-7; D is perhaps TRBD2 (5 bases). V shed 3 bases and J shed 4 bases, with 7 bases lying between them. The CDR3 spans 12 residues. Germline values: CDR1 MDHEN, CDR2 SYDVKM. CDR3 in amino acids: CASSFEGYEQYF. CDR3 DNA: TGTGCCAGCAGTTTTGAGGGTTACGAGCAGTACTTC.